These 6 T cell receptor beta chains were sequenced from one sample in a study of post-analysis software for immune sequencing data. The library was made from cDNA and included unique molecular identifiers. TCRdb reprocessed the PCR reads via MiXCR and lists one record per CDR3 protein. The sample records more than 450,000 distinct CDR3 sequences, approximately 34% being singletons. These TCRs are of unknown antigen specificity. General observations from the study: In patients, TRBV5-6, TRBV5-1 and TRBV20-1 belonged to roughly 5 TRBV segments found more frequently than in controls.

The material sequenced was blood. These receptors all stem from a girl aged 2 to 17 with multiple sclerosis.

This clonotype was seen more than once but under ten times. The chain carries TRBV12-3 or TRBV12-4 and TRBJ2-5, with 7 bases identical to TRBD2. V lost 6 bases to trimming and J lost 4 bases; unmatched junction nucleotides: 8. The length of the CDR3 is 14 residues. In DNA form, the CDR3 reads TGTGCCAGCAGCCCTGGACTAGGGGCAGAGACCCAGTACTTC. Its translation: CASSPGLGAETQYF.

This clonotype was counted a few times. This chain uses TRBV10-3 with TRBJ2-3; no clear D gene. In germline, CDR1 is ENHRY, CDR2 SYGVKD. V lost 11 bases and J 5 bases, leaving 11 bases between the germline ends. This CDR3 is built from 11 residues. The CDR3 protein is CAVKVGDTQYF. The CDR3 bases are TGTGCCGTCAAAGTGGGAGATACGCAGTATTTT.

This chain connects TRBV7-9 to TRBJ2-7; no firm D call. This CDR3 spans 14 amino acids. V was shortened by 0 bases and J by 3 bases, with 9 bases between the two germline ends. Per the germline V gene, CDR1 is SEHNR and CDR2 is FQNEAQ (reference sequence). The chain's CDR3 is CASSLANQIYEQYF. The CDR3 DNA reads TGTGCCAGCAGCTTAGCGAACCAGATCTACGAGCAGTACTTC.

Written as DNA, the CDR3 is TGTGCCAGCAGTTACATATACCGATCTGAAGCTTTCTTT. Encoded protein: CASSYIYRSEAFF. The chain carries TRBV6-5 and TRBJ1-1; D unclear. Trimming stripped 2 bases from V and 6 bases from J, with 10 bases between. The V gene's germline CDR1 is MNHEY and CDR2 SVGAGI. This CDR3 has 13 amino acids.

This clonotype was counted only a few times. This sequence joins TRBV7-6 and TRBJ2-1, with 10 nucleotides matching TRBD2. V shed 5 bases and J 7 bases; nucleotides not matched to a gene: 8. CDR3 length: 15 amino acids. CDR1 and CDR2 (germline): SGHVS, FNYEAQ. The CDR3 protein is CASSVGGAGGNEQFF. The CDR3 region has the DNA TGTGCCAGCAGCGTCGGTGGAGCGGGGGGGAATGAGCAGTTCTTC.

J is TRBJ2-1 and V is TRBV5-1; tentatively, D is TRBD1 (6 bases). V was pared by 4 bases and J by 6 bases, with 14 bases between. The germline V gene encodes CDR1 SGHRS and CDR2 YFSETQ. The CDR3 sequence is 14 residues long. This CDR3 is CASSGRDTINEQFF. As DNA, the CDR3 is TGCGCCAGCAGCGGCCGGGACACAATCAATGAGCAGTTCTTC.